This T cell receptor (beta chain) was sequenced during a study of cytomegalovirus exposure and HLA in healthy donors (dated by TCRdb to between 2016 and 2019). Study-wide context: According to a later analysis, one platform produced both the 110 or so validation repertoires and the 670 or so repertoires of the first cohort. Besides the first cohort of roughly 660 subjects, a separate validation cohort made up of over 100 different subjects was used. To predict cytomegalovirus infection status, the study combined high-throughput TCR immunosequencing, statistical association of individual TCRs with disease status, and machine learning. The aim of the study was to test whether cataloging public T cell receptors could identify signatures of past pathogen exposure. What the research found in general, with its limitations: The classifier was reported to diagnose cytomegalovirus status with high specificity and sensitivity in both the original cohort and the validation cohort. The validation cohort had no HLA typing available for a later analysis, so co-occurrence within that cohort was assessed over all 120 repertoires. The study listed 164 TCR beta chains as associated with cytomegalovirus. Across donors, most TCR sequences were observed very rarely, whereas some public TCRs were present in many individuals. Subsequent analysis determined that TCRs grouped into clusters in the first cohort also showed a tendency toward co-occurrence across the 120 or so validation repertoires, and roughly 95% of cluster scores exceeded 0. A few of the identified cytomegalovirus-associated TCR beta chains were confirmed in vitro to be specific for cytomegalovirus antigens. It was suggested by the authors that the approach could potentially be generalized to other disease states and immunological phenotypes.

The donors were included in the validation cohort of approximately 130 subjects, a group kept apart from the approximately 650-subject first cohort. Libraries were made using the immunoSEQ multiplex PCR assay. From the authors' description of their analysis: To diagnose cytomegalovirus status from the catalog of TCR beta chain sequences, a statistical classification framework was built. TCRdb carries this immuneACCESS record with in-frame sequences only. Its versions omit some clonotypes, under half of them owing to an unresolved V gene in the studies checked, with the rest unexplained. Clonal size and the V and J genes are those of that table, whereas D and trimming came from the DNA. This sample is represented by roughly 300,000 clones; 88% of them were singletons. Of the sample, roughly 0.93% falls within the top ten clones. Comment on this clone: This clone's antigen is unknown. One base away there is no much larger clone; base qualities are not given.

The CDR3 runs 17 amino acids, cysteine and phenylalanine included. Kept here is only the CDR3 DNA, which spans 51 bases and is read in frame from base 1. Trimming accounts for 1 base at V and 1 base at J, while the number of junction bases matched to no gene is 6. CDR1 and CDR2, looked up from the germline V gene (reference sequence), are SEHNR and FQNEAQ. The sequencing input was PBMCs. The chain was built from TRBV7-9 and TRBJ1-1, with 10 bases matching TRBD1. The TCR comes from a woman between 18 and 29 years old in good health and CMV-seronegative. The CDR3 protein is CASSLVGQGRGNTEAFF. The nucleotide sequence reads TGTGCCAGCAGCTTAGTGGGACAGGGGCGCGGGAACACTGAAGCTTTCTTT. Extended through the reference TRBV7-9 and TRBJ1-1 proteins, this CDR3 yields the full variable domain: DTGVSQNPRHKITKRGQNVTFRCDPISEHNRLYWYRQTLGQGPEFLTYFQNEAQLEKSRLLSDRFSAERPKGSFSTLEIQRTEQGDSAMYLCASSLVGQGRGNTEAFFGQGTRLTVV.